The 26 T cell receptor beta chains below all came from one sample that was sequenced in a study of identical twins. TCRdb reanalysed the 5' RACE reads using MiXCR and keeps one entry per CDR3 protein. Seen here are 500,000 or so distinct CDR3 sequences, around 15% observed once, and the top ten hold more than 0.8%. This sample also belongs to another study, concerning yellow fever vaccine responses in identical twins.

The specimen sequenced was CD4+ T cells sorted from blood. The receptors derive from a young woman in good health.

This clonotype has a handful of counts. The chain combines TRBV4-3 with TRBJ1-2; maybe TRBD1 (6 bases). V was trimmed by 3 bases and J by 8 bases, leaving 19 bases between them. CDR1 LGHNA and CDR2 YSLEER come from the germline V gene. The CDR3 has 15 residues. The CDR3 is CASSQSNTGSMGYTF. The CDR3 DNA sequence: TGCGCCAGCAGCCAGAGCAACACAGGGAGCATGGGCTACACCTTC.

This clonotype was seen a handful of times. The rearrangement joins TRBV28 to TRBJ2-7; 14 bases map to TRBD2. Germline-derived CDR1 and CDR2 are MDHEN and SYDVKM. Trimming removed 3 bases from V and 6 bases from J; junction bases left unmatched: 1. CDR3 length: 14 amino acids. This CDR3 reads CASSLTSGRAEQYF. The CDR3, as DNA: TGTGCCAGCAGTTTGACTAGCGGGAGGGCCGAGCAGTACTTC.

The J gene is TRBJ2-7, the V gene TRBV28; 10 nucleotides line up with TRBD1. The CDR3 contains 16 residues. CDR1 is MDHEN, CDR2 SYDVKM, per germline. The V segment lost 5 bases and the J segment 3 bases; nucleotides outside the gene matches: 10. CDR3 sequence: CASSLPPGTGVYEQYF. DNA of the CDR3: TGTGCCAGCAGTCTCCCTCCCGGGACAGGGGTCTACGAGCAGTACTTC.

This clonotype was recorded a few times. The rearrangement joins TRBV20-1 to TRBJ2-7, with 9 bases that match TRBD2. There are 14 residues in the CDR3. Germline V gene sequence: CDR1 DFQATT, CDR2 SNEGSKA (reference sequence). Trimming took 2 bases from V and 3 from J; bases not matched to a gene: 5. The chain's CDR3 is CSARTGTSNYEQYF. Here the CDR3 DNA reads TGCAGTGCTAGAACCGGGACTAGCAACTACGAGCAGTACTTC.

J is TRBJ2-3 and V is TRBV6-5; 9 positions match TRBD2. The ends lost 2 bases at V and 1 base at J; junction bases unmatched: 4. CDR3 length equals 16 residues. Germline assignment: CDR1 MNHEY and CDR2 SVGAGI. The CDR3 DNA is TGTGCCAGCAGTTACGGGACTAGCTCCCGCACAGATACGCAGTATTTT. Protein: CASSYGTSSRTDTQYF.

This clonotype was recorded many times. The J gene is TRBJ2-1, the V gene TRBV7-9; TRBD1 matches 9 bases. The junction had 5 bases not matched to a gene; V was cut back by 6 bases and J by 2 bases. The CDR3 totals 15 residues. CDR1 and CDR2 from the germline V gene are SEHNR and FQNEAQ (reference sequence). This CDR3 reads CASRGWDRAYNEQFF. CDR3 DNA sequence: TGTGCCAGCAGAGGATGGGACAGGGCCTACAATGAGCAGTTCTTC. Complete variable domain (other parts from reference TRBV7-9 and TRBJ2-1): DTGVSQNPRHKITKRGQNVTFRCDPISEHNRLYWYRQTLGQGPEFLTYFQNEAQLEKSRLLSDRFSAERPKGSFSTLEIQRTEQGDSAMYLCASRGWDRAYNEQFFGPGTRLTVL.

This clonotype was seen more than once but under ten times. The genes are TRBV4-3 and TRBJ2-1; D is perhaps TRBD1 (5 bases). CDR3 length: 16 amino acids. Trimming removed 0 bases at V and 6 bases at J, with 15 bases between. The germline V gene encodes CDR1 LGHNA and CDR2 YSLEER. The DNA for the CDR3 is TGCGCCAGCAGCCAAGAAAGGGGTTCGGATTCCAATGAGCAGTTCTTC. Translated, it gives CASSQERGSDSNEQFF.

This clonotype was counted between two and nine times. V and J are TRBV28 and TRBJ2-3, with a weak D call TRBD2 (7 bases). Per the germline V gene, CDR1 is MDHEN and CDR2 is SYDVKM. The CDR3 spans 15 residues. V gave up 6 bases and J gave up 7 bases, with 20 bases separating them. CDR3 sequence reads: CASSPTRGLRHTQYF. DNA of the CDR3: TGTGCCAGCAGCCCGACGCGGGGGCTCAGGCATACGCAGTATTTT. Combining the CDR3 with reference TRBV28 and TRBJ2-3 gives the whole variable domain DVKVTQSSRYLVKRTGEKVFLECVQDMDHENMFWYRQDPGLGLRLIYFSYDVKMKEKGDIPEGYSVSREKKERFSLILESASTNQTSMYLCASSPTRGLRHTQYFGPGTRLTVL.

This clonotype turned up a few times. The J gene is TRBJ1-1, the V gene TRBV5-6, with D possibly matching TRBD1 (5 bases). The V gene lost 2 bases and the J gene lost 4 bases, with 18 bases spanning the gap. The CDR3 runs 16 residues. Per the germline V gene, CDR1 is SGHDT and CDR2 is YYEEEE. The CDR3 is CASSFKFNSRGTEAFF. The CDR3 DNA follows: TGTGCCAGCAGCTTCAAGTTTAACTCTAGGGGCACTGAAGCTTTCTTT.

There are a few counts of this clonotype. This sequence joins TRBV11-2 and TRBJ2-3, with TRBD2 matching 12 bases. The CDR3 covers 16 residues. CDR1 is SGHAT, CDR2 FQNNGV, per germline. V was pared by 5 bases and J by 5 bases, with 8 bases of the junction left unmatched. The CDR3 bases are TGTGCCAGCAGCCACCTAGCGGGAGGGCCCCAAGATACGCAGTATTTT. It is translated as CASSHLAGGPQDTQYF.

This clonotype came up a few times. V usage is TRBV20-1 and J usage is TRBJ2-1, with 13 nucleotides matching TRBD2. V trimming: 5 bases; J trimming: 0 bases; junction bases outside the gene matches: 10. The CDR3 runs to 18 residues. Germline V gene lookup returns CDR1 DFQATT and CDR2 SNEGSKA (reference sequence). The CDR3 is CSALGLAGNLSSYNEQFF. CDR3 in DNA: TGCAGTGCTCTGGGACTAGCGGGGAATCTAAGCTCCTACAATGAGCAGTTCTTC.

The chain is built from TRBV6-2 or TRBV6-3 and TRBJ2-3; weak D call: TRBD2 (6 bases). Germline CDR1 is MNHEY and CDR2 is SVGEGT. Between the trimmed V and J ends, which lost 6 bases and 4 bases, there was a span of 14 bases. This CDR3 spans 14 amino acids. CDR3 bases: TGTGCCAGCAGGAGGAGCGGAGGGGCAGATACGCAGTATTTT. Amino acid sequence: CASRRSGGADTQYF.

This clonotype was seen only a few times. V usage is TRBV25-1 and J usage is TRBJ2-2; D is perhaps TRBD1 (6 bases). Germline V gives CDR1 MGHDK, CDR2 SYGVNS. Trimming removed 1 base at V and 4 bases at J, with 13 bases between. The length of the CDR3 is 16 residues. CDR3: CASSEWGTQGTGELFF. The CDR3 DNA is TGTGCCAGCAGTGAATGGGGGACACAGGGCACCGGGGAGCTGTTTTTT.

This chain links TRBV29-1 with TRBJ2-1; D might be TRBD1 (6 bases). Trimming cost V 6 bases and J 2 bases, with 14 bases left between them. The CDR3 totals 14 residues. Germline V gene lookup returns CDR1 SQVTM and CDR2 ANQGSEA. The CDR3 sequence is CSVPFGGPYNEQFF. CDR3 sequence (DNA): TGCAGCGTCCCCTTTGGGGGCCCCTACAATGAGCAGTTCTTC.

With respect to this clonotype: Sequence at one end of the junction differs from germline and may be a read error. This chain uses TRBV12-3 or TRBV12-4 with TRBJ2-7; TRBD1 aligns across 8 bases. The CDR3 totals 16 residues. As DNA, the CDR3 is TGTGCCAGCAGTGGACGTATCGACAGGGGCGGTTGGGAGCGGTACTTC. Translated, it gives CASSGRIDRGGWERYF.

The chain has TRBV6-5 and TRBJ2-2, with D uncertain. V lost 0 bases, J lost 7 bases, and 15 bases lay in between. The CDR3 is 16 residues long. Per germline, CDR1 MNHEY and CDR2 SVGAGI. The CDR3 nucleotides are TGTGCCAGCAGTTACTCTTCGCCTACCTCCTTCGGGGAGCTGTTTTTT. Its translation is CASSYSSPTSFGELFF.

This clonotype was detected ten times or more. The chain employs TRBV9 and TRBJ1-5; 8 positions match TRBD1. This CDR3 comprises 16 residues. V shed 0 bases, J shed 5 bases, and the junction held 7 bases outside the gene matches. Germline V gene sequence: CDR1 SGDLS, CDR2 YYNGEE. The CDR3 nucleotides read TGTGCCAGCAGCGTAGGTCCAGGGGGCCCGTATCAGCCCCAGCATTTT. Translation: CASSVGPGGPYQPQHF.

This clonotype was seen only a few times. The CDR3 sequence is CATSRGGSAVEQFF. CDR3 nucleotide sequence: TGTGCCACCAGCAGGGGAGGGAGCGCGGTTGAGCAGTTCTTC. The chain joins TRBV15 to TRBJ2-1, with 7 bases lining up with TRBD2. Germline loops: CDR1 LNHNV, CDR2 YYDKDF (reference sequence). V lost 3 bases and J lost 9; bases outside the gene matches: 8. The CDR3 runs 14 residues.

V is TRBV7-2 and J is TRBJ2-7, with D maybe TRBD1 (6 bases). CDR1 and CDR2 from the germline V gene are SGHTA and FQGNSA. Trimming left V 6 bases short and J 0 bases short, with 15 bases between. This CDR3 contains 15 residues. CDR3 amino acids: CASSHRDTISYEQYF. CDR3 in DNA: TGTGCCAGCAGTCACCGGGACACGATCTCCTACGAGCAGTACTTC. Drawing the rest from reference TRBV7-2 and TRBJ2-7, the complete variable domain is GAGVSQSPSNKVTEKGKDVELRCDPISGHTALYWYRQSLGQGLEFLIYFQGNSAPDKSGLPSDRFSAERTGGSVSTLTIQRTQQEDSAVYLCASSHRDTISYEQYFGPGTRLTVT.

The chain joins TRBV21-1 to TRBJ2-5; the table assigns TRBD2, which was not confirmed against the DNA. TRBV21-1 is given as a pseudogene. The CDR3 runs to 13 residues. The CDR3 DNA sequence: TGTGCCAGCAGCAAAACAATGGCAGGACTTGTGTACTTC. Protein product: CASSKTMAGLVYF.

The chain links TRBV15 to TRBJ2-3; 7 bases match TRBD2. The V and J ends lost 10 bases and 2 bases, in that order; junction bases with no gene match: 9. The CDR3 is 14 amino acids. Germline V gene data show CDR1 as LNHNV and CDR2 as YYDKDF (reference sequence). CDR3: CASAQRDPTDTQYF. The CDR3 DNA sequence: TGTGCCAGTGCCCAGCGGGACCCCACAGATACGCAGTATTTT.

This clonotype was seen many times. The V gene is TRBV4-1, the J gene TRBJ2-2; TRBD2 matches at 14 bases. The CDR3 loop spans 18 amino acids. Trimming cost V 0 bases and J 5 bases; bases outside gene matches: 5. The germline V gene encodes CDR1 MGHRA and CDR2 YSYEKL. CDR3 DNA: TGCGCCAGCAGCCAAGAGGTGGGACTAGCGGGAGAAACCGGGGAGCTGTTTTTT. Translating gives CASSQEVGLAGETGELFF.

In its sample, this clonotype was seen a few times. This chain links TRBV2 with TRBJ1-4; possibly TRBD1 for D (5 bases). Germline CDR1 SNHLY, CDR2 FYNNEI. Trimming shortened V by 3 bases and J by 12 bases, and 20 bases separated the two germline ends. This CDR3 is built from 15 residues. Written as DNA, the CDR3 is TGTGCCAGCAGTGATCTGGGGCTAGGGTTATCGGAACTGTTTTTT. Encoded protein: CASSDLGLGLSELFF.

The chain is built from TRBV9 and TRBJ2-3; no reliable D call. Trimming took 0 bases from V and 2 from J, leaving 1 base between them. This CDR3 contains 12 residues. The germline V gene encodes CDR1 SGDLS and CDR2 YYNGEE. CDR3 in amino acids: CASSVATDTQYF. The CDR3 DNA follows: TGTGCCAGCAGCGTAGCCACAGATACGCAGTATTTT.

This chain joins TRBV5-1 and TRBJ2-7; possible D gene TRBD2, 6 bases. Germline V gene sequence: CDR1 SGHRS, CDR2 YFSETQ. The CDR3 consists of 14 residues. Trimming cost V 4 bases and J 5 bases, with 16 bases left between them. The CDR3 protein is CASSVLTSTHEQYF. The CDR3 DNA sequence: TGCGCCAGCAGCGTCTTAACTAGCACCCACGAGCAGTACTTC.

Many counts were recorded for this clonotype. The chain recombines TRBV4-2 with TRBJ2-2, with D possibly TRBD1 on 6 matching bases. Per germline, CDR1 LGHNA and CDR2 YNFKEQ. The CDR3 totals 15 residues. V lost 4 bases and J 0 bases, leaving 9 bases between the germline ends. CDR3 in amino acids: CASSPPGANTGELFF. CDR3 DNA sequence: TGTGCCAGCAGCCCCCCAGGGGCGAACACCGGGGAGCTGTTTTTT.